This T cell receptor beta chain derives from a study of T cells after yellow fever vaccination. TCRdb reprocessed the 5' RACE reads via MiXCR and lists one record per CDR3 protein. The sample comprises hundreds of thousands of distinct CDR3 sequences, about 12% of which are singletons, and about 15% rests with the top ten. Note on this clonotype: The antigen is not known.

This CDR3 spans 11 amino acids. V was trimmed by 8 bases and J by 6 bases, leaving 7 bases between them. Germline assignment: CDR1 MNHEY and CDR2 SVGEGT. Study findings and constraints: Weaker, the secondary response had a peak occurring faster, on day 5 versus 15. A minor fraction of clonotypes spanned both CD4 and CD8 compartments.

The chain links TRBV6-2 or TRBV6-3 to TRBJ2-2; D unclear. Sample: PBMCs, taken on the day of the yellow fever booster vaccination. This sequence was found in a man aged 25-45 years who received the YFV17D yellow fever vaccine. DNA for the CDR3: TGTGCCAGCGAGAGGCCCGGGGAGCTGTTTTTT. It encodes CASERPGELFF.